The following is a T cell receptor beta chain sequence with its context. The CDR3 extends over 16 amino acids. Time point: patch test 2, 6 weeks after DPC sensitization. The treatment here: therapeutic diphenylcyclopropenone sensitization with weekly scalp DPC. Blood, whole and unfractionated, served as the source for total RNA extraction. Researchers sampled blood before each patch test went on. These data originate in a study of human T cells and chemical hapten exposure. Across the study: 2% DPC applied to an approximately 2 cm by approximately 2 cm arm area sensitized donors.

As processed by the authors: The median was about 100,000 TCRs per sample, ranging 23,224 to 690,600. TCRdb reprocessed the RACE reads via MiXCR and lists one record per CDR3 protein. The V and J calls come from TCRdb's annotation, not from the publication. The repertoire holds tens of thousands of distinct CDR3 sequences, with 8.5% to 10% as singletons. The chain has TRBV3-2 and TRBJ1-6; TRBD1 is the table's D call and was not checked against the DNA. TRBV3-2 has pseudogene status. This sample comprised whole blood, obtained in connection with sensitization to the hapten diphenylcyclopropenone (DPC). The sequence was obtained from a woman in her 30s with alopecia areata. Some clones in this sample may be carry-over from other donors' samples. CDR3 protein: CASSETRTGYNSPLHF. CDR3 sequence (DNA): TGTGCCAGCAGCGAGACCCGGACAGGGTACAATTCACCCCTCCACTTT.